This TCR beta chain was captured by sequencing in a study of T cell responses to AZD1222 COVID-19 vaccine. The repertoire was sequenced with immunoSEQ multiplex PCR; TCRdb's copy has only in-frame clones and lacks some. The table has about 270,000 clones, 90% to 95% seen once; the top ten hold 0.55%. Concerning this clone itself: Its target is unknown.

Germline V gives CDR1 SGHTA, CDR2 FQGNSA. CDR3 length: 16 residues. V was shortened by 7 bases and J by 7 bases, with 23 bases between the two germline ends. General observations from the study: Only 5 or 6 people who got AZD1222 tested seropositive at baseline. Two doses of AZD1222 preceded a rise in Spike-specific TCR breadth and depth. Clonal diversity was possibly underestimated; the donors were predominantly white British and more often female.

The specimen was peripheral blood, collected 28 days after the second AZD1222 dose. The source of this sequence is an adult who received the AZD1222 COVID-19 vaccine. This chain joins TRBV7-2 and TRBJ2-1; D unclear. The CDR3 nucleotides are TGTGCCAGCACTCCATGGACGAAAATAAATTTTAATGAGCAGTTCTTC. It codes for CASTPWTKINFNEQFF. Looking up the rest from reference TRBV7-2 and TRBJ2-1 gives the full variable domain: GAGVSQSPSNKVTEKGKDVELRCDPISGHTALYWYRQSLGQGLEFLIYFQGNSAPDKSGLPSDRFSAERTGGSVSTLTIQRTQQEDSAVYLCASTPWTKINFNEQFFGPGTRLTVL.